This T cell receptor beta chain was obtained from a study of T cells in Graves' hyperthyroidism and ophthalmopathy. The overall study: Peripheral blood was drawn at first diagnosis, prior to all treatment.

Germline values: CDR1 WNHNN, CDR2 SYGVQD (reference sequence). The length of the CDR3 is 13 residues. V lost 0 bases and J 1 base, leaving 3 bases between the germline ends. Orbital computed tomography and thyroid ultrasound, together with serum TRAb and thyroxine and clinical symptoms, were used for diagnoses. Authors of the study amplified TCR beta CDR3 regions from RNA transcripts. In the first-round RT-PCR of the TCR CDR3, the HTBI primer set was used. TCRdb ran MiXCR on the multiplex PCR reads and lists one entry per CDR3 protein. The profile shows nearly 750,000 distinct CDR3 sequences, 30% to 40% of them singletons. Of note for this clonotype: Its antigen is undetermined.

Study-level points and caveats: Clonotypes that were expanded in thyroid above 0.001 mostly appeared in blood too. With a median lead of approximately 6.4 months before onset, the model predicted ophthalmopathy.

The sequenced sample was blood. The chain joins TRBV10-1 to TRBJ1-1; the D is unclear. This TCR came from a woman aged 40 to 50 with Graves' hyperthyroidism. CDR3 DNA sequence: TGCGCCAGCAGTGAGTCTGCGAACACTGAAGCTTTCTTT. Its protein product is CASSESANTEAFF.